This TCR beta chain was obtained from a study of cytomegalovirus exposure and HLA in healthy donors. About the research overall: The approximately 120 validation repertoires were reported in a later analysis to have been generated on the same platform as the roughly 670 first-cohort repertoires. Study-level findings and limits: Researchers counted over 150 TCR beta chains as cytomegalovirus-associated.

Assay: immunoSEQ multiplex PCR; the TCRdb copy retains only in-frame clones and omits some. This table has roughly 67,000 clones, about nine tenths appearing once. In regard to this clone: Its antigen remains unidentified.

Sequencing was done on a sample of PBMCs. This TCR was recovered from a man aged 18 to 30 in good health and CMV-seronegative.

The CDR3 loop is CASSPSGEEQYF. As DNA, the CDR3 is TGTGCCAGCAGCCCATCCGGGGAGGAGCAGTACTTC. The V and J genes are TRBV5-5 and TRBJ2-7; a possible D gene is TRBD2 (5 bases). Germline V gene sequence: CDR1 SGHKS, CDR2 YYEKEE (reference sequence). V was clipped by 4 bases and J by 7 bases, with 12 bases between them. The CDR3 totals 12 residues.